The rows below give T cell receptor beta chains drawn from one sample of a study of blood T cell repertoires in COVID-19. Sequencing was performed with immunoSEQ multiplex PCR; in TCRdb, only in-frame clones are kept and a portion is missing. This sample has approximately 300,000 clones, with approximately 90% found just once. Sequenced input: peripheral blood. These receptors all stem from a woman aged 25 to 39 with COVID-19, enrolled during active disease. Each CDR3 is given without its conserved first and last residue.

v_call	cdr3_aa
TRBV4-3	ASSLVGSPLDEQY
TRBV4-3	ASSLGTGQETQY
TRBV6-6	ASSYRQGDEKLF
TRBV19	ASSTLDNEQF
TRBV6-2/TRBV6-3	ASSRTGGLYEQY
TRBV3-1/TRBV3-2	ASRVLAGGQETQY
TRBV27	ASSLTTSTDTQY
TRBV10-3	AISEAIGQGLSGAF
TRBV4-1	ASSRDRGYNEQF
TRBV5-4	ASSLGTSGSYEQY
TRBV11-2	ASSRGDPAYEQY
TRBV11-1	ASSSGGTEAF
TRBV3-1/TRBV3-2	ASSQEVILAEETQY
TRBV5-1	ASSPQGHEQY
TRBV9	ASSVAGEMNEKLF
TRBV5-6	ASSLNIELNTEAF
TRBV9	ASSRDRAGYGYT
TRBV7-9	ASSLAGRPNSPLH
TRBV6-6	ASSPDRVRDEQY
TRBV6-5	ASSLAAISYEQY
TRBV13	ASSLSGISNEKLF
TRBV2	ASSDRQRSGKYEQY
TRBV10-3	ARVPGLATSTDTQY
TRBV28	ASRWGDLNTEAF
TRBV19	ASSITAGAEAF
TRBV4-2	ASSQVQGRYNEQF
TRBV27	ASNNSSFSRGMVFGSPLH
TRBV6-5	ASSPGYGYT
TRBV5-1	ASSLALAGDINEQF
TRBV7-8	ASSLQTGGMTEAF
TRBV24-1	ATSDLSETEAF
TRBV5-4	ASSPWDLAGVPDTQY
TRBV7-9	AGGRAPGELF
TRBV7-9	ASSSPSHGLAGGLYEQY
TRBV30	AWSEGLGNEQF
TRBV7-9	ASSARDRGRAEQF
TRBV6-2/TRBV6-3	ASSYALSSTDTQY
TRBV3-1/TRBV3-2	ASSQDYGQWS
TRBV6-5	ASTVSGSYNEQF
TRBV11-2	ASSLGTQGNYGYT
TRBV7-9	ASSRDLGPGELF
TRBV3-1/TRBV3-2	ASSSRDSYSEQY
TRBV4-2	ASSQDSGVQETQY
TRBV5-1	ASSLSRTGGNSPLH
TRBV28	ASRTLRGSRAYEQY
TRBV19	ASSLRETPVPGYT
TRBV28	ASRAGQYGSPLH
TRBV9	ASSVDPGTGPEETQY
TRBV7-2	ASSLQAGGNEQF
TRBV5-1	ASSLAGNGNTGELF
TRBV5-1	ASSLEGQWGEQY
TRBV2	ASSQTVNQPQH
TRBV6-6	ASIKRGGEAEAF
TRBV2	ASSVGGGRTEAF
TRBV2	ASTGQTSLYGYT